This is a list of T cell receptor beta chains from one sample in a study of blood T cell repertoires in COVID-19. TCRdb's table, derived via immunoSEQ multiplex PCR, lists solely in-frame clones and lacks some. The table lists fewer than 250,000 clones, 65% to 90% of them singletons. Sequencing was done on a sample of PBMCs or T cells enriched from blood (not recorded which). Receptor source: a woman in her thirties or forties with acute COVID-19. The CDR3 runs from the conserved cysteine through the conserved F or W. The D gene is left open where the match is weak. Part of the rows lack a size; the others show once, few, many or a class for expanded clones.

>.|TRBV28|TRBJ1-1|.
TGTGCCAGCAGAGGCGGGGCAAAGGCTGAAGCTTTCTTT
CASRGGAKAEAFF
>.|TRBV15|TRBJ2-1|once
TGTGCCACCAGCAGAGTGACGGCAGGGGCCCTCTACAATGAGCAGTTCTTC
CATSRVTAGALYNEQFF
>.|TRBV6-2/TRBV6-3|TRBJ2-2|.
TGTGCCAGCAGTCCGGGATTCCTCGCGAACACCGGGGAGCTGTTTTTT
CASSPGFLANTGELFF
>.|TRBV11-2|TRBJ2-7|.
TGTGCCAGCAGCTCGCTAGTTTCCTACGAGCAGTACTTC
CASSSLVSYEQYF
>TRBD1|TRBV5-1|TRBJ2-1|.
TGCGCCAGCAGCTTGGCCAGGGGGAGCTCCTACAATGAGCAGTTCTTC
CASSLARGSSYNEQFF
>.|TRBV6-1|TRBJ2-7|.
TGTGCCAGCAGTGAAGATGGCGGTACCTACGAGCAGTACTTC
CASSEDGGTYEQYF
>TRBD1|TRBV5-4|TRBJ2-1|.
TGTGCCAGCAGCCTCGGGACAGGGGGGAACAATGAGCAGTTCTTC
CASSLGTGGNNEQFF
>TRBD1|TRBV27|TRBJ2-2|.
TGTGCCAGCAGCGACAGGGGCCCTAACACCGGGGAGCTGTTTTTT
CASSDRGPNTGELFF
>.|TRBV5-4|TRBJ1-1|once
TGTGCCAGCAGCTTGGCCGCAGGGAGGACTGAAGCTTTCTTT
CASSLAAGRTEAFF
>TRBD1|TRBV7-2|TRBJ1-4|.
TGTGCCAGCAGCCCGACAGGGGTTCCCACGCGAAATGAAAAACTGTTTTTT
CASSPTGVPTRNEKLFF
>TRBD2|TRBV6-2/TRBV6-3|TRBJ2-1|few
TGTGCCAGCAGTCCGACTAGCGCCTACAATGAGCAGTTCTTC
CASSPTSAYNEQFF
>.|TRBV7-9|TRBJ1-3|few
TGTGCCAGCAGCTTAGACAGGGGAAACACCATATATTTT
CASSLDRGNTIYF
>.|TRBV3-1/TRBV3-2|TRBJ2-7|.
TGTGCCAGCAGCCGCGGATACGAGCAGTACTTC
CASSRGYEQYF
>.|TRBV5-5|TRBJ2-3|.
TGTGCCAGCAGCTTGTTTCCAAATACGCAGTATTTT
CASSLFPNTQYF
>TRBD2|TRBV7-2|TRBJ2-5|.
TGTGCCAGCAGCTTAAGATGGGGGGGCCAAGAGACCCAGTACTTC
CASSLRWGGQETQYF